The 17 T cell receptor beta chains below were found in one sample sequenced in a study of a mutant IDH1 vaccine in newly diagnosed glioma. No antigen has been identified for these receptors. Repertoires were generated with immunoSEQ multiplex PCR, while TCRdb's copy carries only in-frame clones and drops some. The data contain around 50,000 clones, less than 90% of them singletons. The time point here: week 35, safety follow-up. The investigators gave 300 ug of mutant IDH1 20-mer peptide in each vaccine dose, together with topical imiquimod. Sequencing used PBMCs, obtained from a glioma patient whose treatment included an IDH1 peptide vaccine. These receptor sequences come from a woman younger than 30 with glioma.

This clone occurred a few times. The gene calls are TRBV4-2 and TRBJ2-1; 9 bases are shared with TRBD2. This CDR3 contains 13 residues. In germline, CDR1 is LGHNA, CDR2 YNFKEQ. Losses at the gene ends were 5 bases for V and 4 bases for J; bases not matched to a gene: 0. The CDR3 here is CASSAGGYNEQFF. CDR3 nucleotides: TGTGCCAGCAGCGCGGGGGGGTACAATGAGCAGTTCTTC.

The V call is TRBV7-9, the J call TRBJ1-4; D remains ambiguous. Between the trimmed V and J ends, which lost 2 bases and 8 bases, there was a span of 3 bases. Germline lookup yields CDR1 SEHNR and CDR2 FQNEAQ (reference sequence). The CDR3 extends over 11 amino acids. CDR3 nucleotides: TGTGCCAGCAGCTTAATGGAAAAACTGTTTTTT. Residues: CASSLMEKLFF.

The V and J genes are TRBV6-4 and TRBJ1-2; 9 bases match TRBD1. The CDR3 runs 14 residues. V gave up 6 bases and J gave up 4 bases; unmatched junction bases: 6. Looked up from germline, CDR1 is MRHNA and CDR2 is SNTAGT. This CDR3 is CASSAQGAGYGYTF. CDR3 DNA: TGTGCCAGCAGCGCACAGGGGGCTGGCTATGGCTACACCTTC.

This clone was counted between two and nine times. The CDR3 region has the DNA TGTGCCAGCAGCTCCGGGGCAGGGATTAGAACTGAAGCTTTCTTT. Its translation is CASSSGAGIRTEAFF. The chain employs TRBV11-3 and TRBJ1-1, with TRBD1 as a possible D gene (5 bases). CDR1 and CDR2 (germline): SGHNT, YENEEA. V was cut by 4 bases and J by 5 bases, with 17 bases left in between. The CDR3 is 15 residues long.

V is TRBV10-3 and J is TRBJ1-4; D uncertain. V was pared by 5 bases and J by 10 bases, with 14 bases between. The CDR3 consists of 13 residues. CDR1 is ENHRY, CDR2 SYGVKD, per germline. The CDR3 protein is CAISSGKTAKLFF. The CDR3 DNA reads as TGTGCCATCAGTAGCGGTAAAACGGCAAAACTGTTTTTT.

This clone was found a few times. The J gene is TRBJ1-1, the V gene TRBV6-5; D gene ambiguous. Trimming cost V 2 bases and J 1 base, with 8 bases left between them. Germline loops: CDR1 MNHEY, CDR2 SVGAGI. This CDR3 has 14 amino acids. The CDR3: CASSYDLGNTEAFF. CDR3 coding DNA: TGTGCCAGCAGTTACGACTTAGGGAACACTGAAGCTTTCTTT.

Notes on this clone: Its ends do not fully match the called genes, so a read error is possible. This chain joins TRBV30 and TRBJ2-6; 11 nucleotides align to TRBD1. Germline loops: CDR1 GTSNPN, CDR2 SVGIG (reference sequence). The CDR3 has 17 residues. CDR3 region: CAHFRDRGSAGANVLAF. Written as DNA, the CDR3 is TGTGCTCATTTCCGGGACAGGGGGTCCGCTGGGGCCAACGTCCTGGCTTTC.

The chain is built from TRBV11-2 and TRBJ2-3; the D gene is possibly TRBD2 (6 bases). This CDR3 contains 18 residues. CDR1 and CDR2 (germline): SGHAT, FQNNGV. V was cut by 1 base and J by 4 bases, with 21 bases left in between. CDR3: CASSLGPRGNPAADTQYF. CDR3 in DNA: TGTGCCAGCAGCTTAGGTCCGCGGGGAAACCCGGCGGCAGATACGCAGTATTTT.

This rearrangement joins TRBV2 to TRBJ2-7, with D possibly being TRBD1 (6 bases). The CDR3 runs 16 residues. Germline V gene data show CDR1 as SNHLY and CDR2 as FYNNEI. With 7 bases removed from V and 0 bases from J, the gap between germline ends came to 19 bases. CDR3 nucleotides: TGTGCCAGCACCGGGACACCGAGAGCCAGCTCCTACGAGCAGTACTTC. As protein: CASTGTPRASSYEQYF.

The chain has TRBV10-3 and TRBJ2-7; TRBD1 or TRBD2 may be the D gene (5 bases each). Trimming took off 5 bases at V and 4 bases at J, with 12 bases between the two ends. From germline, CDR1 is ENHRY and CDR2 SYGVKD. The CDR3 is made up of 13 amino acids. Here the CDR3 DNA reads TGTGCCATCAGTACCCAGGGACCTTACGAGCAGTACTTC. Protein: CAISTQGPYEQYF.

The chain combines TRBV7-9 with TRBJ1-4, with a possible D match to TRBD1 (5 bases). There are 14 residues in the CDR3. Germline CDR1 reads SEHNR; CDR2 reads FQNEAQ (reference sequence). Trimming shortened V by 3 bases and J by 8 bases, and 13 bases separated the two germline ends. CDR3: CASSFRVNDEKLFF. CDR3 sequence (DNA): TGTGCCAGCAGCTTCAGGGTGAATGACGAAAAACTGTTTTTT.

This chain links TRBV5-4 with TRBJ2-5, with 10 nucleotides matching TRBD1. Trimming removed 0 bases from V and 9 bases from J; junction bases left unmatched: 11. Germline values: CDR1 SGHNT, CDR2 YYREEE (reference sequence). The length of the CDR3 is 16 residues. The CDR3 DNA reads as TGTGCCAGCAGCTTGGGCGGACAGGGGGGGAACCTGGCCCAGTACTTC. Its translation is CASSLGGQGGNLAQYF.

This rearrangement joins TRBV6-4 to TRBJ2-2; D unclear. CDR3 length: 14 residues. V was cut by 3 bases and J by 7 bases, with 12 bases left in between. The germline V gene has CDR1 MRHNA and CDR2 SNTAGT. The CDR3 coding sequence is TGTGCCAGCAGTGAGGGCTCAGACAACGGGGAGCTGTTTTTT. Amino acid sequence: CASSEGSDNGELFF.

The gene calls are TRBV5-5 and TRBJ2-7; 8 bases line up with TRBD1. The CDR3 contains 13 residues. Germline trimming cut 6 bases from V and 1 base from J; bases unmatched to any gene: 3. The germline V gene encodes CDR1 SGHKS and CDR2 YYEKEE (reference sequence). CDR3 residues: CASMTGDSYEQYF. In DNA, the CDR3 is TGTGCCAGCATGACAGGGGATTCCTACGAGCAGTACTTC.

Remarks on this clone: The same CDR3 can be traced to other DNA sequences in this sample. This chain uses TRBV19 with TRBJ1-1; D gene uncertain. The germline V gene has CDR1 LNHDA and CDR2 SQIVND (reference sequence). The CDR3 consists of 11 residues. The V end lost 6 bases, the J end lost 5 bases, and 7 bases lay between the germline ends. The CDR3 spells CASSPSTEAFF. CDR3 DNA: TGTGCCAGTAGCCCTTCGACTGAAGCTTTCTTT.

The chain recombines TRBV6-5 with TRBJ2-7, with D perhaps matching TRBD1 (6 bases). The germline V and J ends were trimmed by 2 bases and 1 base, with 9 bases remaining between them. The CDR3 totals 14 residues. Germline V lookup: CDR1 MNHEY, CDR2 SVGAGI. CDR3 nucleotide sequence: TGTGCCAGCAGTTACGAGCAGGGGTCCTACGAGCAGTACTTC. Translated: CASSYEQGSYEQYF.

This clone was seen a single time. CDR3 region: CASSPVTGSGNTIYF. In DNA form, the CDR3 reads TGTGCCAGCTCACCCGTGACAGGGTCTGGAAACACCATATATTTT. The chain combines TRBV18 with TRBJ1-3; 7 positions agree with TRBD1. V was pared by 3 bases and J by 1 base, with 3 bases of the junction left unmatched. The CDR3 has 15 amino acids. Germline-derived CDR1 and CDR2 are KGHSH and LQKENI.